This T cell receptor (beta chain) was captured by sequencing in a study of T-cell reconstitution after alpha-beta-depleted transplantation in children. Trimming cost V 5 bases and J 2 bases; bases outside gene matches: 6. This CDR3 has 15 amino acids. CDR1 SGHVS and CDR2 FQNEAQ come from the germline V gene. A library of TCRbeta sequences, prepared with unique molecular identifiers, was generated. TCRdb independently ran MiXCR on the PCR reads; one entry per CDR3 protein. This table has about 540,000 distinct CDR3 sequences, about 18% appearing once. This clonotype occurred many times. The chain recombines TRBV7-8 with TRBJ1-5, with 7 positions matching TRBD1. The input for sequencing was PBMCs from the stem cell graft donor, taken from the stem cell graft. The TCR comes from a human donor who donated a stem cell graft to a child with acute lymphoblastic leukemia. Here the CDR3 DNA reads TGTGCCAGCAGCCCTACAGGGGTTGGCAATCAGCCCCAGCATTTT. This encodes CASSPTGVGNQPQHF.